This T cell receptor (beta chain) is from a study of blood T cell repertoires in COVID-19. Study background: COVID-19 samples from acute and convalescent phases originated in the United States, Italy and Spain.

J gave up 7 bases and V 6 bases, and 14 bases lay outside the gene matches. Germline CDR1 MDHEN, CDR2 SYDVKM. This CDR3 comprises 15 residues. In the authors' methods: How many nucleated cells were present was estimated from reference gene primer amplification. Data came from immunoSEQ multiplex PCR; TCRdb stores just in-frame clones and leaves some out. V, J and clone size were drawn from that table, and D and trimming were deduced from the DNA. The data hold approximately 63,000 clones, with about 76% observed a single time. The sequence was collected from a woman aged 80 or older with acute or convalescent COVID-19. Material for sequencing was peripheral blood. V is TRBV28 and J is TRBJ2-7; TRBD2 agrees at 8 bases. DNA for the CDR3: TGTGCCAGCAGCCCCCCGGGACTAGGGCGTGGGGAGCAGTACTTC. It translates to CASSPPGLGRGEQYF.